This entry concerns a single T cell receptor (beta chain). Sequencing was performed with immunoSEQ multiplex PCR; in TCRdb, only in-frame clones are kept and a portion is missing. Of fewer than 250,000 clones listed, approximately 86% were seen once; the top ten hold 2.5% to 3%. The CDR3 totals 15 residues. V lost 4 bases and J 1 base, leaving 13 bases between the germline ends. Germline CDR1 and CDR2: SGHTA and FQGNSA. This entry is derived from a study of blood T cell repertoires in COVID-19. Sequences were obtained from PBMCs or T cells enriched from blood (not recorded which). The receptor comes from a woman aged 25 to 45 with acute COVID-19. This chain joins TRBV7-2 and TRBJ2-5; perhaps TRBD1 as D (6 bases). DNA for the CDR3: TGTGCCAGCAGCTCCCTCCTGACAGGCCAAGAGACCCAGTACTTC. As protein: CASSSLLTGQETQYF.